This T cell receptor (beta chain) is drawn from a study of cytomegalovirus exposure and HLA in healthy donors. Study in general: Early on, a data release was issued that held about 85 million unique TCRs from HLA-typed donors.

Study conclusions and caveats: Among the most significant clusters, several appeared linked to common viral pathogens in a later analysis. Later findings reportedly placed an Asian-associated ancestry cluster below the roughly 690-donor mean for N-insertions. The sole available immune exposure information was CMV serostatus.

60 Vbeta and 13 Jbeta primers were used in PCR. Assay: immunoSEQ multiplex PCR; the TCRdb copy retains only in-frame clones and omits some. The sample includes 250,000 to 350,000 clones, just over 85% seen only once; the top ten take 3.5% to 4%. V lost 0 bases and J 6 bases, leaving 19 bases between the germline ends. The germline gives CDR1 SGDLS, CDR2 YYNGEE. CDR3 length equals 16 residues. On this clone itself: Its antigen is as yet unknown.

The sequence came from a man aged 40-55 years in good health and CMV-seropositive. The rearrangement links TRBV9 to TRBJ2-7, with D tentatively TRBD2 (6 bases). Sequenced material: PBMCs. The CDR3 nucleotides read TGTGCCAGCAGCGTAGGGTCCCGGGGCTGGGACTCCGAGCAGTACTTC. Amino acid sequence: CASSVGSRGWDSEQYF.